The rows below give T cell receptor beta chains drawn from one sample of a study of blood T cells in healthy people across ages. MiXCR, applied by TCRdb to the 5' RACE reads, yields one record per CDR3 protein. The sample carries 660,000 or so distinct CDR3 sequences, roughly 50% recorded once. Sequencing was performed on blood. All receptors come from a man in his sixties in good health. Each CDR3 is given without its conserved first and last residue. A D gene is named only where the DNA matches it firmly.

CDR3aa: ASRTSGGATEQF; j_gene: TRBJ2-1; len: 12; d_gene: TRBD2; v_gene: TRBV5-1
CDR3aa: ATEGGAGGFSSYNEQF; j_gene: TRBJ2-1; len: 16; d_gene: TRBD2; v_gene: TRBV24-1
CDR3aa: ASSSQGLANSPLH; j_gene: TRBJ1-6; len: 13; d_gene: .; v_gene: TRBV7-9
CDR3aa: ASSSAMAGELF; j_gene: TRBJ2-2; len: 11; d_gene: .; v_gene: TRBV12-3/TRBV12-4
CDR3aa: ASSSTGGRGTDTQY; j_gene: TRBJ2-3; len: 14; d_gene: TRBD2; v_gene: TRBV5-1
CDR3aa: SASVVVAKNIQY; j_gene: TRBJ2-4; len: 12; d_gene: .; v_gene: TRBV20-1
CDR3aa: ASRILAGGTASTDTQY; j_gene: TRBJ2-3; len: 16; d_gene: TRBD2; v_gene: TRBV6-1
CDR3aa: ASSPRQGALYEQY; j_gene: TRBJ2-7; len: 13; d_gene: TRBD1; v_gene: TRBV7-2
CDR3aa: ANSEGQGAGDTQY; j_gene: TRBJ2-3; len: 13; d_gene: TRBD1; v_gene: TRBV10-1
CDR3aa: SARNRATAYEQY; j_gene: .; len: 12; d_gene: .; v_gene: TRBV20-1
CDR3aa: ASSMRLAGGANTGELF; j_gene: TRBJ2-2; len: 16; d_gene: TRBD2; v_gene: TRBV19
CDR3aa: ASSLPGQFSRQF; j_gene: TRBJ2-1; len: 12; d_gene: .; v_gene: TRBV28
CDR3aa: ASSSGLAFNEQY; j_gene: TRBJ2-7; len: 12; d_gene: TRBD2; v_gene: TRBV5-1
CDR3aa: AISGDSTDTQY; j_gene: TRBJ2-3; len: 11; d_gene: TRBD1; v_gene: TRBV10-3
CDR3aa: ASSYGPLPYNEQF; j_gene: TRBJ2-1; len: 13; d_gene: .; v_gene: TRBV6-2/TRBV6-3
CDR3aa: ASSFPLSSGVTDTQY; j_gene: TRBJ2-3; len: 15; d_gene: TRBD2; v_gene: TRBV12-3/TRBV12-4
CDR3aa: SAGLTGQGPYNEQF; j_gene: TRBJ2-1; len: 14; d_gene: .; v_gene: TRBV20-1
CDR3aa: ASSVMQAGREKLF; j_gene: TRBJ1-4; len: 13; d_gene: .; v_gene: TRBV2
CDR3aa: ASSLDLSVVGELF; j_gene: TRBJ2-2; len: 13; d_gene: .; v_gene: TRBV5-1
CDR3aa: ASSFRGTGANVLT; j_gene: TRBJ2-6; len: 13; d_gene: .; v_gene: TRBV12-3/TRBV12-4
CDR3aa: ASSRDRVNTEAF; j_gene: TRBJ1-1; len: 12; d_gene: TRBD1; v_gene: TRBV28
CDR3aa: ATSRDPGTGGNTQY; j_gene: .; len: 14; d_gene: TRBD1; v_gene: TRBV15
CDR3aa: ASSFPAGRDYGANVLT; j_gene: TRBJ2-6; len: 16; d_gene: .; v_gene: TRBV28
CDR3aa: ASSVPGLAGGNNEQF; j_gene: TRBJ2-1; len: 15; d_gene: TRBD2; v_gene: TRBV9
CDR3aa: ASQRQGANEQF; j_gene: TRBJ2-1; len: 11; d_gene: TRBD1; v_gene: TRBV6-1
CDR3aa: ASSGPRQMNTEAF; j_gene: TRBJ1-1; len: 13; d_gene: .; v_gene: TRBV4-1
CDR3aa: ASSVLRGQGADQPQH; j_gene: TRBJ1-5; len: 15; d_gene: TRBD1; v_gene: TRBV25-1
CDR3aa: ASRNFVSDGYT; j_gene: TRBJ1-2; len: 11; d_gene: .; v_gene: TRBV6-2/TRBV6-3
CDR3aa: SASRSSGQETQY; j_gene: TRBJ2-5; len: 12; d_gene: TRBD2; v_gene: TRBV20-1
CDR3aa: ASSRTAGRSEQY; j_gene: .; len: 12; d_gene: .; v_gene: TRBV6-6
CDR3aa: ASSQVGQRNQPQH; j_gene: TRBJ1-5; len: 13; d_gene: .; v_gene: TRBV4-2
CDR3aa: ASSRQSTGEDEQF; j_gene: TRBJ2-1; len: 13; d_gene: .; v_gene: TRBV21-1
CDR3aa: ASSFPQKTQY; j_gene: TRBJ2-5; len: 10; d_gene: .; v_gene: TRBV6-2/TRBV6-3